The T cell receptor beta chain under discussion was sequenced for a study of CD8+CD57+ T cells in acquired aplastic anemia. Trimming cost V 3 bases and J 10 bases; bases outside gene matches: 10. Germline loops: CDR1 ENHRY, CDR2 SYGVKD. This CDR3 has 16 amino acids. It was genomic DNA that served as the template for profiling TCR beta VDJ and CDR3. TCRdb used MiXCR to reprocess the reads, holding one entry per CDR3 protein. The sample includes more than 250,000 distinct CDR3 sequences, around 82% seen only once; the top ten take 40% to 50%. Only patients with CD8+CD57+ cell expansion on flow cytometry were chosen for sequencing. Each patient carried a diagnosis of severe acquired aplastic anemia.

What was sequenced was sorted CD4+, CD8+, or CD8+CD57+ T cells (not recorded which) from PBMCs. This clonotype originated in a human donor with aplastic anemia. This chain links TRBV10-3 with TRBJ1-6; 9 bases are shared with TRBD1. DNA for the CDR3: TGTGCCATCAGTGAAGTTGGGGACAGGGCCGGCTCACCCCTCCACTTT. Its translation: CAISEVGDRAGSPLHF.